The T cell receptor beta chain described here comes from a study of cytotoxic CD8 clonotypes in ibrutinib-treated CLL. Looking at the study overall: Treatment had run for a median roughly 13 months, range 6 to 36, when response samples were taken.

The method was immunoSEQ multiplex PCR; TCRdb's version includes in-frame clones alone and lacks a portion of them. The sample consists of approximately 280,000 clones, approximately 76% of them appearing once. With regard to this clone: Its antigen is not known.

General observations from the study: Starting clonality was above that of age-matched healthy donors and tracked circulating CD8+ T-cell counts. Sustained-remission patients were sampled at one set of times and progressing patients at different ones.

The receptor's source is a human donor with chronic lymphocytic leukemia. The material sequenced was PBMCs, taken at disease progression, from a patient treated with ibrutinib.

The CDR3 sequence is CAILAGTTGELFF. The DNA for the CDR3 is TGTGCCATCCTCGCGGGGACGACCGGGGAGCTGTTTTTT. The genes are TRBV10-3 and TRBJ2-2; the D gene is possibly TRBD2 (6 bases). Trimming took off 8 bases at V and 5 bases at J, with 12 bases between the two ends. The CDR3 runs to 13 residues. The germline V gene has CDR1 ENHRY and CDR2 SYGVKD.